This TCR beta chain was recorded in a study of blood T cell repertoires in COVID-19. Across the whole study: Spain, Italy and the United States supplied samples that represented acute and convalescent COVID-19. The cDNA or gDNA used as material had been derived from T cells, B-cell-depleted T cells, or PBMCs.

Germline loops: CDR1 LNHDA, CDR2 SQIVND (reference sequence). V was cut by 7 bases and J by 1 base, with 10 bases left in between. CDR3 length: 13 amino acids. Original methodology: Reference gene primer amplification gave nucleated cell count estimates. Repertoires were generated with immunoSEQ multiplex PCR, while TCRdb's copy carries only in-frame clones and drops some. D and trimming were read from the DNA, whereas the V and J calls and clone size are those reported in that table. Of 200,000 to 250,000 clones listed, just under 90% were seen once; the top ten hold roughly 2.7%. This clonotype was sampled from a man aged 25 to 40 with COVID-19, enrolled during active disease. The chain recombines TRBV19 with TRBJ1-1, with D unclear. The sequencing input was peripheral blood. CDR3 nucleotide sequence: TGTGCCAGTAAAACGGAGGGGAACACTGAAGCTTTCTTT. The encoded protein is CASKTEGNTEAFF.